These T cell receptor beta chains were read from a single sample in a study of blood T cell repertoires in COVID-19. The repertoire was sequenced with immunoSEQ multiplex PCR; TCRdb's copy has only in-frame clones and lacks some. The repertoire holds fewer than 150,000 clones, about 84% seen once, with 1.5% to 2% in the top ten. Source material: PBMCs or T cells enriched from blood (not recorded which). The receptors come from a woman under 30 who had been exposed to COVID-19. Each CDR3 is given with its conserved first and last residue. Each record gives: D gene, clone size, J gene, V gene, CDR3 DNA, CDR3 protein. D genes are given only for firm matches. Size is omitted from some rows. Given values are once, few, many or a class for expanded clones.

D gene: TRBD1
clone size: once
J gene: TRBJ1-3
V gene: TRBV5-1
CDR3 DNA: TGCGCCAGCAGCTTGGGACAGGGGGGAAACACCATATATTTT
CDR3 protein: CASSLGQGGNTIYF

D gene: NA
clone size: NA
J gene: TRBJ1-3
V gene: TRBV21-1
CDR3 DNA: TGTGCCAGCAACAGAGAGGGGGACCCGGAACTAATCTCTGGAAACACCATATATTTT
CDR3 protein: CASNREGDPELISGNTIYF

D gene: TRBD1
clone size: once
J gene: TRBJ2-7
V gene: TRBV4-3
CDR3 DNA: TGCGCCAGCAGCCGTTCCGGGACAGGGCCTACCTACGAGCAGTACTTC
CDR3 protein: CASSRSGTGPTYEQYF

D gene: NA
clone size: NA
J gene: TRBJ2-3
V gene: TRBV7-2
CDR3 DNA: TGTGCCAGCAGCACCAGACAGAGAACAGATACGCAGTATTTT
CDR3 protein: CASSTRQRTDTQYF

D gene: TRBD1
clone size: once
J gene: TRBJ1-1
V gene: TRBV15
CDR3 DNA: TGTGCCACCTGTAAGGACAGGGACTACACTGAAGCTTTCTTT
CDR3 protein: CATCKDRDYTEAFF

D gene: TRBD2
clone size: NA
J gene: TRBJ2-7
V gene: TRBV6-2/TRBV6-3
CDR3 DNA: TGTGCCAGCAGTTACGGACTAGCGGGAGGGCCCTACGAGCAGTACTTC
CDR3 protein: CASSYGLAGGPYEQYF

D gene: TRBD2
clone size: NA
J gene: TRBJ2-3
V gene: TRBV30
CDR3 DNA: TGTGCCTGTAATGGGCACCCGGGACTAGCGGGAACTAGCACAGATACGCAGTATTTT
CDR3 protein: CACNGHPGLAGTSTDTQYF

D gene: NA
clone size: once
J gene: TRBJ2-1
V gene: TRBV27
CDR3 DNA: TGTGCCAGCAGCATACTAGTACCCCATAGCTCCTACAATGAGCAGTTCTTC
CDR3 protein: CASSILVPHSSYNEQFF

D gene: NA
clone size: NA
J gene: TRBJ2-3
V gene: TRBV5-4
CDR3 DNA: TGTGCCAGCAGCTTGGTGGCGGGCAGCGATACGCAGTATTTT
CDR3 protein: CASSLVAGSDTQYF

D gene: NA
clone size: NA
J gene: TRBJ1-2
V gene: TRBV29-1
CDR3 DNA: TGCAGCATCGGTGGCTACACCTTC
CDR3 protein: CSIGGYTF

D gene: NA
clone size: NA
J gene: TRBJ1-2
V gene: TRBV6-5
CDR3 DNA: TGTGCCAGCAGGAGAATTGAAGGGGGCTATGGCTACACCTTC
CDR3 protein: CASRRIEGGYGYTF

D gene: NA
clone size: NA
J gene: TRBJ2-5
V gene: TRBV2
CDR3 DNA: TGTGCCAGCAGGGACAATTTAGGCAGCCAAGAGACCCAGTACTTC
CDR3 protein: CASRDNLGSQETQYF

D gene: TRBD2
clone size: NA
J gene: TRBJ2-3
V gene: TRBV7-9
CDR3 DNA: TGTGCCAGCAGCTTCACTGCGGGACTAGCGGGAGTAGATACGCAGTATTTT
CDR3 protein: CASSFTAGLAGVDTQYF

D gene: NA
clone size: NA
J gene: TRBJ1-6
V gene: TRBV5-4
CDR3 DNA: TGTGCCAGCAGCAATAAAAGGGGGTGGGGGGGGAACTCACCCCTCCACTTT
CDR3 protein: CASSNKRGWGGNSPLHF